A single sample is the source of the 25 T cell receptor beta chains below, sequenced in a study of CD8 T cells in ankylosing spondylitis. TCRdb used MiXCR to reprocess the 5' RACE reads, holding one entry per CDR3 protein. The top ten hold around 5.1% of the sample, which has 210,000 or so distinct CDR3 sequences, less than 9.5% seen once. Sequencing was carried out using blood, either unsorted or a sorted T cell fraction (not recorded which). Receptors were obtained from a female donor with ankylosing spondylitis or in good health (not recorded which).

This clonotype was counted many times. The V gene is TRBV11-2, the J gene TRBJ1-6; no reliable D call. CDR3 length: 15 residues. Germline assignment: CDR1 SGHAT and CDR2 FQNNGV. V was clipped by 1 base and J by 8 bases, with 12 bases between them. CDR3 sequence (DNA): TGTGCCAGCAGCTTAGGGGAAGGGAAATATTCACCCCTCCACTTT. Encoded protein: CASSLGEGKYSPLHF.

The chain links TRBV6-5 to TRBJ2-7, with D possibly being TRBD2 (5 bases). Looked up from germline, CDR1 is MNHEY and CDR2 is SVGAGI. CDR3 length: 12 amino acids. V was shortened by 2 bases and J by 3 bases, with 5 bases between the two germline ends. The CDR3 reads CASSYEGYEQYF. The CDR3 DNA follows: TGTGCCAGCAGTTACGAGGGCTACGAGCAGTACTTC.

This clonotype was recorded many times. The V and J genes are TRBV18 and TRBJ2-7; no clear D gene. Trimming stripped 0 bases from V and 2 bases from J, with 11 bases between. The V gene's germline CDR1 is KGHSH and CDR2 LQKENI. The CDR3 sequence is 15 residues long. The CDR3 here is CASSPPLATTYEQYF. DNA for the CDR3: TGTGCCAGCTCACCACCGTTGGCCACCACCTACGAGCAGTACTTC.

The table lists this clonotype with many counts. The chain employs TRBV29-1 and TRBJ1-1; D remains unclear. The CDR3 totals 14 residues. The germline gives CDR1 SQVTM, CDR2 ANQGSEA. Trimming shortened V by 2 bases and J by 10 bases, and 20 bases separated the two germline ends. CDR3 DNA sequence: TGCAGCGTTGAAACGCCCCCTGAGCGTTGGGGAGCTTTCTTT. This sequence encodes CSVETPPERWGAFF. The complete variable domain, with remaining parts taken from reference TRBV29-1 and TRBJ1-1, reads SAVISQKPSRDICQRGTSLTIQCQVDSQVTMMFWYRQQPGQSLTLIATANQGSEATYESGFVIDKFPISRPNLTFSTLTVSNMSPEDSSIYLCSVETPPERWGAFFGQGTRLTVV.

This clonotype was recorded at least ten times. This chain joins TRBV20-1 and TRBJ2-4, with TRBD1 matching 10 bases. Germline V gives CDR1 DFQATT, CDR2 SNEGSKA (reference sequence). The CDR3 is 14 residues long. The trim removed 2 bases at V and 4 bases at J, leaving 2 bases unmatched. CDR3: CSARPGQGKNIQYF. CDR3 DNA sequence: TGCAGTGCTAGACCGGGACAGGGGAAAAACATTCAGTACTTC.

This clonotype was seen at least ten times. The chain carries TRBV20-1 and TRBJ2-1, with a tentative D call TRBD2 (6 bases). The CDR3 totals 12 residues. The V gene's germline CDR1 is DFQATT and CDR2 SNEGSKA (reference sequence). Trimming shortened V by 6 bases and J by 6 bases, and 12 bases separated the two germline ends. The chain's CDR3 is CSAGTFPNEQFF. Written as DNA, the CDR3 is TGCAGTGCCGGGACTTTTCCCAATGAGCAGTTCTTC.

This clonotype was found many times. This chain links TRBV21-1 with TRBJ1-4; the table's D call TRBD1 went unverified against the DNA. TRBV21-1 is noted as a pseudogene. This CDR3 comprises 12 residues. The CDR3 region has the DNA TGTGCCAACGGACAAGACAATGAAAAACTGTTTTTT. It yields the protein CANGQDNEKLFF.

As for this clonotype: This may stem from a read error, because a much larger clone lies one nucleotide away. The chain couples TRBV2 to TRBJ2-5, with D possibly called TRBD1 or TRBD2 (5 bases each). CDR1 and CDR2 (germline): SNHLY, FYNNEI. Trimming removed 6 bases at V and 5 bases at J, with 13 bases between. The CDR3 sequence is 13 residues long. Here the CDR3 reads CASRTTEGETQYF. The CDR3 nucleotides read TGTGCCAGCAGGACCACCGAGGGGGAGACCCAGTACTTC.

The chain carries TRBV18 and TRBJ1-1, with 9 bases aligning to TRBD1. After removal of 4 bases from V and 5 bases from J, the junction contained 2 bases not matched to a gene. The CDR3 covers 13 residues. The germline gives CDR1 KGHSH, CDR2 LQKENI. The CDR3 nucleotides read TGTGCCAGCTCACGGACAGGGGAAACTGAAGCTTTCTTT. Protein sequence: CASSRTGETEAFF.

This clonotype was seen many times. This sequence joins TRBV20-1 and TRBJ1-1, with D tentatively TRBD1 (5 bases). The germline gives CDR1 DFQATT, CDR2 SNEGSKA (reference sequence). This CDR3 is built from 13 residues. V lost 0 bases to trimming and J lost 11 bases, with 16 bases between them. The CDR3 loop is CSARDFPTAGAFF. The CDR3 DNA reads TGCAGTGCTAGAGATTTCCCGACAGCAGGGGCTTTCTTT.

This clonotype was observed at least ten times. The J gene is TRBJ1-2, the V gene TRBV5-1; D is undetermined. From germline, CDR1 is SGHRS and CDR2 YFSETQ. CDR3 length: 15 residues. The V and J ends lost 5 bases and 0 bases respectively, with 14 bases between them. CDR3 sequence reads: CASRPQRSTNYGYTF. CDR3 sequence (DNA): TGCGCCAGCAGACCCCAGAGATCTACTAACTATGGCTACACCTTC.

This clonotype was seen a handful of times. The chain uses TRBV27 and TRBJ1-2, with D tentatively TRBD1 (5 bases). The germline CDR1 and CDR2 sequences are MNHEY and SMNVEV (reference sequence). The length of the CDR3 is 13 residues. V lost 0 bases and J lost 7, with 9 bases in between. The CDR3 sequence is CASSLSTGGGYTF. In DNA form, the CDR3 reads TGTGCCAGCAGTTTATCTACAGGAGGTGGCTACACCTTC.

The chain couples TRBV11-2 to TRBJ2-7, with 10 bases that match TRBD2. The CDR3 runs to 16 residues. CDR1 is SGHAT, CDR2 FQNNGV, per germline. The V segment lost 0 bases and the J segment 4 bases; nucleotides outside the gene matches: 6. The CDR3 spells CASSLDLSGRSYEQYF. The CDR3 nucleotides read TGTGCCAGCAGCTTAGATCTTAGCGGGAGGTCTTACGAGCAGTACTTC. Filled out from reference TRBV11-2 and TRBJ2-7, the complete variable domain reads EAGVAQSPRYKIIEKRQSVAFWCNPISGHATLYWYQQILGQGPKLLIQFQNNGVVDDSQLPKDRFSAERLKGVDSTLKIQPAKLEDSAVYLCASSLDLSGRSYEQYFGPGTRLTVT.

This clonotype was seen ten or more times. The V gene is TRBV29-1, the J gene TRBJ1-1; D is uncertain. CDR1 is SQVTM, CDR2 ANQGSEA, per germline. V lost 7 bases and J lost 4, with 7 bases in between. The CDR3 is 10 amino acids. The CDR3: CSGGGTEAFF. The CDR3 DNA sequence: TGCAGCGGGGGAGGCACTGAAGCTTTCTTT. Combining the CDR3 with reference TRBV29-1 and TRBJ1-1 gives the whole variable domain SAVISQKPSRDICQRGTSLTIQCQVDSQVTMMFWYRQQPGQSLTLIATANQGSEATYESGFVIDKFPISRPNLTFSTLTVSNMSPEDSSIYLCSGGGTEAFFGQGTRLTVV.

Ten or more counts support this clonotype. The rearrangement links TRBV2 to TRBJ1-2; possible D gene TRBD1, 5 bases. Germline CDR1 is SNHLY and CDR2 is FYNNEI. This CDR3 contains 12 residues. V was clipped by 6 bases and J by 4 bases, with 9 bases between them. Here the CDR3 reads CASSLTVYGYTF. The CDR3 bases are TGTGCCAGCAGCTTGACAGTCTATGGCTACACCTTC. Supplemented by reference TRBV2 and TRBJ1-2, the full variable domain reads EPEVTQTPSHQVTQMGQEVILRCVPISNHLYFYWYRQILGQKVEFLVSFYNNEISEKSEIFDDQFSVERPDGSNFTLKIRSTKLEDSAMYFCASSLTVYGYTFGSGTRLTVV.

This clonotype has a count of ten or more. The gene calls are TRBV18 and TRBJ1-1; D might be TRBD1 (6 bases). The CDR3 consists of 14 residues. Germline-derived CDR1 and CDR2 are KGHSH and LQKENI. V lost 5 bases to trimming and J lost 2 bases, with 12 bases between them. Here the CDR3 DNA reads TGTGCCAGCTCAACCACCAGGGGAAACACTGAAGCTTTCTTT. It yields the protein CASSTTRGNTEAFF.

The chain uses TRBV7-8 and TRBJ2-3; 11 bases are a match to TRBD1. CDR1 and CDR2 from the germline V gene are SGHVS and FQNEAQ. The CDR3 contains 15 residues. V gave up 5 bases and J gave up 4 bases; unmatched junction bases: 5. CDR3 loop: CASSPGTGGPDTQYF. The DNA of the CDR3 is TGTGCCAGCAGCCCCGGGACAGGGGGTCCAGATACGCAGTATTTT.

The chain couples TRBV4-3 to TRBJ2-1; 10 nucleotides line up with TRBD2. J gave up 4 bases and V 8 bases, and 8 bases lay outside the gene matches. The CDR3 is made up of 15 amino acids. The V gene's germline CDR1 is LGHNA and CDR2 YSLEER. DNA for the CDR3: TGCGCCAGCTCCCCTAGCGGGAGAATTTACAATGAGCAGTTCTTC. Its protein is CASSPSGRIYNEQFF.

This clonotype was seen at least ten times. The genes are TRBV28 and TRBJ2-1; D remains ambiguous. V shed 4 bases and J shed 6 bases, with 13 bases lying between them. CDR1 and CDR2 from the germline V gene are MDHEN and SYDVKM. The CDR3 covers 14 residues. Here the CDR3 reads CASSSSGRINEQFF. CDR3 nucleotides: TGTGCCAGCAGTTCTTCCGGGCGGATCAATGAGCAGTTCTTC.

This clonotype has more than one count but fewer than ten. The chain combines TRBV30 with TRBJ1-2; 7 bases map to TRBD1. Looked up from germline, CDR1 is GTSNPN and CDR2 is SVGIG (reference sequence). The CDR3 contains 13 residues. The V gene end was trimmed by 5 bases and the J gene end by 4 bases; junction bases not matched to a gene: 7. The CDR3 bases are TGTGCCTGGGAAGGACAGGAACGCTATGGCTACACCTTC. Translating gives CAWEGQERYGYTF.

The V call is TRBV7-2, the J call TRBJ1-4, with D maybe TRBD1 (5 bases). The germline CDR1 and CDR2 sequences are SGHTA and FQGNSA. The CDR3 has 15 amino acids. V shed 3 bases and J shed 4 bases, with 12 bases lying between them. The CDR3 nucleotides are TGTGCCAGCAGCTTTGGGGCAGGAGTTAATGAAAAACTGTTTTTT. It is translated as CASSFGAGVNEKLFF.

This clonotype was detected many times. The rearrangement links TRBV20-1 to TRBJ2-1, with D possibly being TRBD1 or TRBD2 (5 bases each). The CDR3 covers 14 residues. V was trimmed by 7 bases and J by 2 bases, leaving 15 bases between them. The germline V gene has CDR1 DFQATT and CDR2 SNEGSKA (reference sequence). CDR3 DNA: TGCAGTGGAGAGACGGGACCTACCTACAATGAGCAGTTCTTC. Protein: CSGETGPTYNEQFF.

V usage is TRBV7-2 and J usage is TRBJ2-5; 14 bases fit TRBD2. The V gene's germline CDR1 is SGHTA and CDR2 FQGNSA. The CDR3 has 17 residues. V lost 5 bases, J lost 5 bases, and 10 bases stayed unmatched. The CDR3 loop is CASSATTSGRARETQYF. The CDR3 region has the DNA TGTGCCAGCAGCGCCACGACTAGCGGGAGGGCCCGGGAGACCCAGTACTTC.

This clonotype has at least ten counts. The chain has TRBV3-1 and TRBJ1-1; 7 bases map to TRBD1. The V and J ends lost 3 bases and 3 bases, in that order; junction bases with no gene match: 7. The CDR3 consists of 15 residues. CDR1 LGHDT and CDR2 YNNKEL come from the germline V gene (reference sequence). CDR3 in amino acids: CASSQPGQSYTEAFF. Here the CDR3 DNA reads TGTGCCAGCAGCCAGCCGGGACAGTCCTACACTGAAGCTTTCTTT. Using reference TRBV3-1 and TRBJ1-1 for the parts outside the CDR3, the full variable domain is DTAVSQTPKYLVTQMGNDKSIKCEQNLGHDTMYWYKQDSKKFLKIMFSYNNKELIINETVPNRFSPKSPDKAHLNLHINSLELGDSAVYFCASSQPGQSYTEAFFGQGTRLTVV.

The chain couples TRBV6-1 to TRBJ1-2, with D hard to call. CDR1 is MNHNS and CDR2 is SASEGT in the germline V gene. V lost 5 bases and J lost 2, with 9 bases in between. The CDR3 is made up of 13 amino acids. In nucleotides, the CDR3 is TGTGCCAGCAGTCCTGGGATGAACTATGGCTACACCTTC. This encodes CASSPGMNYGYTF.